The entry below describes one T cell receptor (beta chain). The antigen remains unidentified. The record originates from a study of T cell responses to AZD1222 COVID-19 vaccine. Study findings and constraints: Clonal diversity may have been underestimated, and the donors were mostly white British, with more females than males.

V shed 2 bases and J shed 4 bases, with 9 bases lying between them. This CDR3 spans 14 amino acids. Germline lookup yields CDR1 SGHTA and CDR2 FQGNSA. This table comes from immunoSEQ multiplex PCR, and its TCRdb copy is limited to in-frame clones, with some not included. The repertoire holds approximately 190,000 clones, with 80% to 95% as singletons. The chain couples TRBV7-2 to TRBJ1-5; D uncertain. This TCR came from an adult who received the AZD1222 COVID-19 vaccine. Source: peripheral blood, taken 28 days after the second AZD1222 dose. The CDR3 DNA reads as TGTGCCAGCAGCTTAATCGCAGAAAATCAGCCCCAGCATTTT. This encodes CASSLIAENQPQHF.